Reported below is one T cell receptor (beta chain). Its antigen remains unknown. These data are taken from a study of vaccination effects on CD4 cells after COVID-19. The CDR3 is 15 amino acids. CDR1 and CDR2 (germline): MNHEY, SMNVEV (reference sequence). V gave up 2 bases and J gave up 6 bases, with 15 bases separating them. Using viral peptide pools, the ViraFEST assay grew out antigen-specific CD4+ T cells prior to sequencing. CD4+ T cells were isolated after around 10 days of culture. PCR-confirmed SARS-CoV-2 infection occurred in the person between March and December 2020. Measured with immunoSEQ multiplex PCR; TCRdb has only the in-frame clones, and not every one. The data show about 19,000 clones, roughly 80% seen once.

Sequences were derived from CD4+ T cells from PBMCs cultured with SARS-CoV-2 spike peptides, sampled before COVID-19 vaccination. J is TRBJ2-3 and V is TRBV27; D not resolved. This sequence originates from a human donor who had a prior SARS-CoV-2 infection. The CDR3 spells CASSLEQTHLDTQYF. CDR3 in DNA: TGTGCCAGCAGTTTAGAGCAGACTCATTTGGATACGCAGTATTTT.